Shown below are 26 T cell receptor beta chains from a single sample sequenced in a study of patients and donors after allogeneic stem cell transplantation. TCRdb redid the calling of the RT-PCR reads with MiXCR, one entry per CDR3 protein. Among roughly 880,000 distinct CDR3 sequences listed, roughly 18% were seen once. Material for sequencing was blood, either unsorted or a sorted T cell fraction (not recorded which). These receptors were collected from a human donor who was either an allogeneic HSCT recipient or a stem cell or donor lymphocyte infusion donor (not recorded which). It is not recorded whose cells these are; they may come from a transplant donor.

The table lists this clonotype with many counts. The chain recombines TRBV12-3 or TRBV12-4 with TRBJ2-7, with D maybe TRBD2 (5 bases). V dropped 2 bases and J dropped 2 bases, with 13 bases sitting between them. The CDR3 covers 15 residues. The CDR3 bases are TGTGCCAGCAGTTTATGGAGGCTCCGTACCTACGAGCAGTACTTC. Translated: CASSLWRLRTYEQYF.

The chain has TRBV7-6 and TRBJ2-3, with 8 positions matching TRBD2. V was clipped by 0 bases and J by 7 bases; unmatched bases: 12. Looked up from germline, CDR1 is SGHVS and CDR2 is FNYEAQ. The length of the CDR3 is 17 residues. The CDR3 loop is CASSLAATGTRVHTQYF. Written as DNA, the CDR3 is TGTGCCAGCAGCTTAGCTGCTACCGGGACTAGAGTCCATACGCAGTATTTT.

This clonotype was seen more than once but under ten times. This chain joins TRBV2 and TRBJ1-3; no firm D call. The CDR3 has 13 residues. The V gene lost 3 bases and the J gene lost 0 bases, with 3 bases spanning the gap. Germline lookup yields CDR1 SNHLY and CDR2 FYNNEI. The CDR3: CASSEGSGNTIYF. DNA of the CDR3: TGTGCCAGCAGTGAGGGCTCTGGAAACACCATATATTTT.

This chain connects TRBV4-2 to TRBJ2-5; 8 bases are a match to TRBD2. V was clipped by 1 base and J by 2 bases; unmatched bases: 3. The CDR3 extends over 15 amino acids. In germline, CDR1 is LGHNA, CDR2 YNFKEQ. CDR3 region: CASSQAGGDQETQYF. The CDR3, as DNA: TGTGCCAGCAGCCAAGCGGGAGGGGATCAAGAGACCCAGTACTTC.

In regard to this clonotype: No conserved phenylalanine or tryptophan ends this CDR3, so it is likely a read error. This sequence joins TRBV20-1 and TRBJ1-5, with 10 positions matching TRBD1. The CDR3 is 16 amino acids. Trimming removed 5 bases from V and 6 bases from J; junction bases left unmatched: 13. The germline CDR1 and CDR2 sequences are DFQATT and SNEGSKA (reference sequence). CDR3: CSAERPGTGVLQPQHL. Written as DNA, the CDR3 is TGCAGTGCTGAAAGACCCGGGACAGGGGTTCTTCAGCCCCAGCATTTA.

This clonotype was found a few times. The gene calls are TRBV20-1 and TRBJ1-5; TRBD1 is a possible D gene (6 bases). The germline CDR1 and CDR2 sequences are DFQATT and SNEGSKA (reference sequence). This CDR3 spans 15 amino acids. V lost 6 bases to trimming and J lost 0 bases, with 15 bases between them. The CDR3 protein is CSAQQGANSNQPQHF. The DNA of the CDR3 is TGCAGTGCCCAACAGGGTGCTAATAGCAATCAGCCCCAGCATTTT.

This sequence joins TRBV20-1 and TRBJ2-3; D possibly corresponds to TRBD2 (5 bases). This CDR3 is 13 amino acids long. Deletions cut 3 bases from V and 2 bases from J, with 9 bases between. Germline V gene data show CDR1 as DFQATT and CDR2 as SNEGSKA (reference sequence). The CDR3 region is CSARGEATDTQYF. The CDR3 region has the DNA TGCAGTGCTAGGGGAGAAGCCACAGATACGCAGTATTTT.

This clonotype was seen at least ten times. The chain carries TRBV13 and TRBJ2-1, with no clear D. The CDR3 totals 15 residues. CDR1 and CDR2 (germline): PRHDT, FYEKMQ (reference sequence). Trimming removed 4 bases from V and 4 bases from J, with 14 bases in between. In nucleotides, the CDR3 is TGTGCCAGCAGCTCAAGCCAGGACGGGTACAATGAGCAGTTCTTC. It codes for CASSSSQDGYNEQFF. Supplemented by reference TRBV13 and TRBJ2-1, the full variable domain reads AAGVIQSPRHLIKEKRETATLKCYPIPRHDTVYWYQQGPGQDPQFLISFYEKMQSDKGSIPDRFSAQQFSDYHSELNMSSLELGDSALYFCASSSSQDGYNEQFFGPGTRLTVL.

This clonotype showed up just a few times. The rearrangement joins TRBV6-5 to TRBJ1-1, with no clear D. The CDR3 sequence is 14 residues long. Trimming took off 2 bases at V and 0 bases at J, with 7 bases between the two ends. The V gene's germline CDR1 is MNHEY and CDR2 SVGAGI. CDR3 in DNA: TGTGCCAGCAGTTACGACGCAATGAACACTGAAGCTTTCTTT. It yields the protein CASSYDAMNTEAFF.

The chain has TRBV6-5 and TRBJ2-1; 8 nucleotides line up with TRBD2. Looked up from germline, CDR1 is MNHEY and CDR2 is SVGAGI. The CDR3 consists of 16 residues. The junction had 11 bases not matched to a gene; V was cut back by 0 bases and J by 10 bases. The CDR3 coding sequence is TGTGCCAGCAGTTACTCGGAGCGACTAGCGAGCTTAGAGCAGTTCTTC. Translated, it gives CASSYSERLASLEQFF.

The chain joins TRBV5-1 to TRBJ1-2; tentative D call: TRBD1 (5 bases). CDR3 length: 15 residues. The V end was cut by 3 bases, the J end by 3 bases, with 15 bases between. The V gene's germline CDR1 is SGHRS and CDR2 YFSETQ. The CDR3 loop reads CASSSNTDSHYGYTF. The CDR3 DNA reads as TGCGCCAGCAGCTCAAACACAGACAGTCACTATGGCTACACCTTC.

This clonotype was picked up a small number of times. The chain employs TRBV11-2 and TRBJ2-7, with 7 bases matching TRBD2. Germline V gives CDR1 SGHAT, CDR2 FQNNGV. The CDR3 covers 16 residues. V was pared by 4 bases and J by 4 bases, with 13 bases of the junction left unmatched. The CDR3 loop is CASSYGGTGNAYEQYF. CDR3 in DNA: TGTGCCAGCAGCTACGGGGGGACGGGTAACGCATACGAGCAGTACTTC. The whole variable domain, remainder taken from reference TRBV11-2 and TRBJ2-7, is EAGVAQSPRYKIIEKRQSVAFWCNPISGHATLYWYQQILGQGPKLLIQFQNNGVVDDSQLPKDRFSAERLKGVDSTLKIQPAKLEDSAVYLCASSYGGTGNAYEQYFGPGTRLTVT.

The table lists this clonotype with a few counts. The chain employs TRBV6-5 and TRBJ1-5, with 7 bases aligning to TRBD1. V was clipped by 0 bases and J by 2 bases; unmatched bases: 7. CDR1 and CDR2 (germline): MNHEY, SVGAGI. This CDR3 contains 17 residues. In nucleotides, the CDR3 is TGTGCCAGCAGTTACTCGAGGTCTGGACAGGGCAATCAGCCCCAGCATTTT. Translation: CASSYSRSGQGNQPQHF.

The chain uses TRBV5-6 and TRBJ2-7, with 8 bases identical to TRBD1. In germline, CDR1 is SGHDT, CDR2 YYEEEE. This CDR3 has 14 residues. V dropped 2 bases and J dropped 6; count of bases not matched to a gene: 7. CDR3 loop: CASSFPNRGSEQYF. The CDR3 DNA reads TGTGCCAGCAGCTTCCCTAACAGGGGGAGCGAGCAGTACTTC.

In nucleotides, the CDR3 is TGCAGCGTGCCAATGGGCGGGAGGGTCGAGACCCAGTACTTC. It encodes CSVPMGGRVETQYF. The rearrangement uses TRBV29-1 and TRBJ2-5; TRBD2 matches 9 bases. The CDR3 is made up of 14 amino acids. V gave up 6 bases and J gave up 5 bases; unmatched junction bases: 10. Germline loops: CDR1 SQVTM, CDR2 ANQGSEA.

This clonotype has only a few counts. The chain joins TRBV7-9 to TRBJ1-1; D unresolved. The germline CDR1 and CDR2 sequences are SEHNR and FQNEAQ (reference sequence). The CDR3 runs 16 residues. The germline V and J ends were trimmed by 5 bases and 5 bases, with 21 bases remaining between them. The CDR3 DNA is TGTGCCAGCAGCCCCTCTGGTCCCCGGATGAGGACTGAAGCTTTCTTT. Its protein product is CASSPSGPRMRTEAFF.

This chain connects TRBV12-3 or TRBV12-4 to TRBJ1-3, with a possible D match to TRBD1 (5 bases). Trimming shortened V by 5 bases and J by 0 bases, and 14 bases separated the two germline ends. CDR3 length equals 16 residues. The CDR3: CASSGDPRISGNTIYF. The CDR3 bases are TGTGCCAGCAGTGGGGACCCCCGTATCTCTGGAAACACCATATATTTT.

V usage is TRBV10-3 and J usage is TRBJ1-2; D gene unclear. Germline values: CDR1 ENHRY, CDR2 SYGVKD. This CDR3 region has 15 residues. Trimming removed 3 bases from V and 6 bases from J, with 17 bases in between. The CDR3 bases are TGTGCCATCAGTGACTCGGTGGGGATTGTACATGGCTACACCTTC. This translates into CAISDSVGIVHGYTF.

This clonotype was detected ten times or more. The rearrangement joins TRBV12-3 or TRBV12-4 to TRBJ1-1; 8 bases fit TRBD1. With V trimmed by 8 bases and J by 0 bases, 11 bases remained unmatched. CDR3 size: 16 residues. CDR3 residues: CASQGAGGLLNTEAFF. DNA of the CDR3: TGTGCCAGCCAGGGGGCAGGGGGCCTGTTGAACACTGAAGCTTTCTTT.

J is TRBJ1-2 and V is TRBV12-3 or TRBV12-4, with D unclear. This CDR3 has 12 amino acids. The germline V and J ends were trimmed by 3 bases and 5 bases, with 7 bases remaining between them. CDR3 nucleotides: TGTGCCAGCAGTTTTAGGACGTATGGCTACACCTTC. Amino acids: CASSFRTYGYTF.

CDR3: CASSSLMGATSSPLHF. CDR3 nucleotide sequence: TGTGCCAGCAGTTCGCTGATGGGTGCAACTAGTTCACCCCTCCACTTT. The chain carries TRBV12-3 or TRBV12-4 and TRBJ1-6; D gene ambiguous. V gave up 4 bases and J gave up 9 bases, with 19 bases separating them. The CDR3 loop spans 16 amino acids.

This sequence joins TRBV19 and TRBJ2-1, with D perhaps matching TRBD2 (5 bases). The CDR3 consists of 13 residues. Between the trimmed V and J ends, which lost 6 bases and 6 bases, there was a span of 12 bases. Germline-derived CDR1 and CDR2 are LNHDA and SQIVND (reference sequence). Here the CDR3 reads CASRSFGSNEQFF. The DNA for the CDR3 is TGTGCCAGTAGGAGCTTTGGGAGCAATGAGCAGTTCTTC.

This chain links TRBV20-1 with TRBJ1-1; 7 bases match TRBD1. The CDR3 sequence is 16 residues long. With 6 bases clipped from V and 6 bases from J, the junction kept 19 bases outside the gene matches. The germline V gene has CDR1 DFQATT and CDR2 SNEGSKA (reference sequence). The CDR3 DNA follows: TGCAGTGCCTACGAGATTCGGGGGGACAGACTGTCTGAAGCTTTCTTT. Translated: CSAYEIRGDRLSEAFF.

This clonotype was counted only a few times. The chain has TRBV4-1 and TRBJ2-6, with D unclear. The V and J ends lost 4 bases and 4 bases respectively, with 14 bases between them. Per the germline V gene, CDR1 is MGHRA and CDR2 is YSYEKL. The CDR3 loop spans 16 amino acids. The CDR3 is CASSPVGDTGANVLTF. CDR3 bases: TGCGCCAGCAGCCCCGTAGGTGATACCGGGGCCAACGTCCTGACTTTC.

The genes are TRBV20-1 and TRBJ2-2, with a tentative D call TRBD1 (5 bases). Per germline, CDR1 DFQATT and CDR2 SNEGSKA (reference sequence). V was clipped by 0 bases and J by 6 bases, with 11 bases between them. This CDR3 has 14 residues. In DNA, the CDR3 is TGCAGTGCTAGAGATGGAAGGGGCCCCGGGGAGCTGTTTTTT. It specifies CSARDGRGPGELFF.

This clonotype was seen repeatedly, ten times or more. J is TRBJ2-7 and V is TRBV5-1; D gene uncertain. The germline V and J ends were trimmed by 0 bases and 2 bases, with 6 bases remaining between them. Germline CDR1 reads SGHRS; CDR2 reads YFSETQ. The CDR3 length is 13 residues. Here the CDR3 reads CASSLEQAYEQYF. CDR3 bases: TGCGCCAGCAGCTTGGAACAAGCCTACGAGCAGTACTTC.